These T cell receptor beta chains were read from a single sample in a study of control samples from healthy donors and cancer patients. Generated by immunoSEQ multiplex PCR, the TCRdb table keeps only in-frame clones and is missing some. The sample lists approximately 100,000 clones, approximately 84% seen once, with around 35% in the top ten. The sample taken for sequencing was PBMCs. All receptors come from a man aged 65 to 85 with lung cancer. Both conserved end residues are part of each CDR3. The D gene is left open where the match is weak. Expanded clones are given a class, and other clones once, few, many or no size at all.

>TRBV14|.|TRBJ1-1|.
CASSIGGNTEAFF
TGTGCCAGCAGCATTGGAGGGAACACTGAAGCTTTCTTT
>TRBV6-5|once|TRBJ2-3|.
CASRDSPTDTQYF
TGTGCCAGCAGGGACAGCCCCACAGATACGCAGTATTTT
>TRBV4-1|.|TRBJ1-5|.
CASSQDGATGGLRALHQPQHF
TGCGCCAGCAGCCAAGACGGGGCAACGGGGGGGTTAAGGGCCCTCCATCAGCCCCAGCATTTT
>TRBV28|few|TRBJ1-2|.
CASTRSGTLVGYTF
TGTGCCAGCACCCGCTCCGGGACCTTGGTCGGCTACACCTTC
>TRBV4-1|.|TRBJ1-3|TRBD1
CASSQDEGATGNTIYF
TGCGCCAGCAGCCAAGATGAGGGGGCTACTGGAAACACCATATATTTT
>TRBV19|.|TRBJ1-1|.
CASSGGRYTEAFF
TGTGCCAGTAGTGGGGGCCGGTACACTGAAGCTTTCTTT
>TRBV12-5|.|TRBJ2-2|.
CASGPGPPNTGELFF
TGTGCTAGTGGCCCGGGACCCCCGAACACCGGGGAGCTGTTTTTT
>TRBV3-1/TRBV3-2|.|TRBJ1-3|.
CASSQASPGNTIYF
TGTGCCAGCAGCCAAGCCTCCCCGGGGAACACCATATATTTT
>TRBV6-6|.|TRBJ2-7|.
CASSTLGSYEQYF
TGTGCCAGCAGTACTCTGGGGTCCTACGAGCAGTACTTC
>TRBV3-1/TRBV3-2|.|TRBJ1-5|.
CASSQDNAEPQHF
TGTGCCAGCAGCCAAGATAACGCGGAGCCCCAGCATTTT
>TRBV11-2|.|TRBJ2-1|.
CASKADPAYNEQFF
TGTGCCTCCAAAGCGGACCCTGCCTACAATGAGCAGTTCTTC
>TRBV20-1|.|TRBJ2-3|TRBD2
CSASALAGVGSNTDTQYF
TGCAGTGCTAGTGCTCTAGCGGGGGTCGGATCTAACACAGATACGCAGTATTTT
>TRBV24-1|.|TRBJ2-7|TRBD1
CATSPQGDSYEQYF
TGTGCCACCAGCCCTCAGGGGGACTCCTACGAGCAGTACTTC
>TRBV7-9|few|TRBJ2-7|TRBD2
CASSVAGTNYEQYF
TGTGCCAGCAGCGTAGCCGGGACTAACTACGAGCAGTACTTC
>TRBV5-1|.|TRBJ2-2|.
CASTGQPSNTGELFF
TGCGCCAGCACGGGCCAACCTTCGAACACCGGGGAGCTGTTTTTT
>TRBV19|.|TRBJ2-6|.
CASSIRWQSISGANVLTF
TGTGCCAGTAGTATCCGGTGGCAGAGCATCTCTGGGGCCAACGTCCTGACTTTC
>TRBV6-7|.|TRBJ1-3|TRBD1
CASSYSTSGGAGNTIYF
TGTGCCAGCAGTTACTCGACTTCAGGGGGCGCCGGAAACACCATATATTTT
>TRBV9|.|TRBJ2-4|.
CASSVESQVPKNIQYF
TGTGCCAGCAGCGTAGAGTCCCAGGTACCCAAAAACATTCAGTACTTC
>TRBV12-5|.|TRBJ2-3|TRBD1
CASGFPGQGTDTQYF
TGTGCTAGTGGTTTCCCGGGACAGGGCACAGATACGCAGTATTTT
>TRBV27|.|TRBJ1-2|.
CASAVRVGDGQRFGYTF
TGTGCCAGCGCGGTTAGAGTCGGAGATGGGCAGAGGTTTGGCTACACCTTC
>TRBV11-2|.|TRBJ1-1|.
CASSSTWGAEAFF
TGTGCCAGCAGCTCTACATGGGGGGCTGAAGCTTTCTTT
>TRBV20-1|once|TRBJ1-6|TRBD1
CSASRDRGKSPLHF
TGCAGTGCTAGTCGGGACAGGGGGAAATCACCCCTCCACTTT
>TRBV6-6|.|TRBJ2-3|TRBD1
CASSYSGQGAFDTQYF
TGTGCCAGCAGTTACTCGGGACAGGGGGCTTTTGATACGCAGTATTTT
>TRBV5-1|.|TRBJ2-3|.
CASSLGSDTQYF
TGCGCCAGCAGCTTGGGGTCAGATACGCAGTATTTT